This T cell receptor (beta chain) was observed in a study of regulatory T cells in long-lasting Graves disease. The TCR beta library used iRepertoire HTBI primers with Arm-PCR amplification of CDR3. One entry per CDR3 protein, called by TCRdb with MiXCR from the multiplex PCR reads. The sample consists of 300,000 to 400,000 distinct CDR3 sequences, roughly 17% of them appearing once. Time point here: newly diagnosed GD, antithyroid drugs for less than 3 months. With RNA extracted from PBMCs as input, the TCR library was made. This CDR3 spans 15 amino acids. V gave up 0 bases and J gave up 2 bases, with 10 bases separating them. CDR1 and CDR2 (germline): SGHAT, FQNNGV. A further study also used this sample, focusing on T cells in Graves' hyperthyroidism and ophthalmopathy.

This sequence was found in a middle-aged man with Graves disease. The V and J genes are TRBV11-2 and TRBJ2-5, with TRBD1 as a possible D gene (6 bases). This specimen consisted of peripheral blood mononuclear cells (PBMCs), obtained at new diagnosis, from a patient treated with antithyroid drugs. The CDR3 loop is CASSLEYRVQETQYF. In nucleotides, the CDR3 is TGTGCCAGCAGCTTAGAGTACAGGGTACAAGAGACCCAGTACTTC.